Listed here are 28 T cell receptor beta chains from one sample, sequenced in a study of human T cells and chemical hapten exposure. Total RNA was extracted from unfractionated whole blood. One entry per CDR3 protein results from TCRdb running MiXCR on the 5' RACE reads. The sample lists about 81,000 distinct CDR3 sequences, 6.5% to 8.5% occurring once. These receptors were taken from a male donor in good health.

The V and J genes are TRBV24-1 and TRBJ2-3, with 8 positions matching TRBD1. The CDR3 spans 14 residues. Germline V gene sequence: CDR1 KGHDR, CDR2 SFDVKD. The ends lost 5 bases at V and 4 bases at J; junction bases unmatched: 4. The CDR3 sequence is CATSGDRIADTQYF. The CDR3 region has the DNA TGTGCCACCAGTGGGGACAGGATTGCAGATACGCAGTATTTT.

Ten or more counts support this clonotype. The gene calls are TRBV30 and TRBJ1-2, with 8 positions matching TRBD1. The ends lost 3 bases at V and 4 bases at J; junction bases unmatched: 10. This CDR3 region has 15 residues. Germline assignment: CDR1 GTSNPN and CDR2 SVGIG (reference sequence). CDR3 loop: CAWRAPGQVFYGYTF. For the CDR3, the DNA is TGTGCCTGGAGAGCACCGGGACAGGTATTCTATGGCTACACCTTC.

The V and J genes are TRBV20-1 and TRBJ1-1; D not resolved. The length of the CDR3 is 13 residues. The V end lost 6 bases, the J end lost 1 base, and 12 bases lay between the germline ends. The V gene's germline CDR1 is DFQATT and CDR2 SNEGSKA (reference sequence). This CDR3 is CSAPSWGNTEAFF. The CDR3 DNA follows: TGCAGTGCCCCTTCTTGGGGGAACACTGAAGCTTTCTTT.

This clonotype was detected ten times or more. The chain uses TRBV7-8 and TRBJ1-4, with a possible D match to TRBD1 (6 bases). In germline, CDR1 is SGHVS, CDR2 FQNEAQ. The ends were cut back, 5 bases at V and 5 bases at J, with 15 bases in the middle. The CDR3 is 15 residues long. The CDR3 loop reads CASSPIAGQNEKLFF. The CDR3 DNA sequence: TGTGCCAGCAGCCCAATCGCCGGACAGAATGAAAAACTGTTTTTT.

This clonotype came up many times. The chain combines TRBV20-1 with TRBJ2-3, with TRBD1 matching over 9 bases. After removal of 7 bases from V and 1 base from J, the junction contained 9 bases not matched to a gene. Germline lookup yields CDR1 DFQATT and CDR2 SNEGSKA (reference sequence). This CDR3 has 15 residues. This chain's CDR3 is CSVPGQGSGTDTQYF. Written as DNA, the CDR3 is TGCAGTGTCCCCGGACAGGGGTCGGGCACAGATACGCAGTATTTT.

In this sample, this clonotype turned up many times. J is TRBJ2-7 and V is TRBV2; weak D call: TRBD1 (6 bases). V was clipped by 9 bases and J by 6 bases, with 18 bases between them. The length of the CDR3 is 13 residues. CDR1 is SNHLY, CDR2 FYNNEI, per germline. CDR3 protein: CASFRDTLAEQYF. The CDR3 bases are TGTGCCAGTTTCCGGGACACTCTTGCCGAGCAGTACTTC.

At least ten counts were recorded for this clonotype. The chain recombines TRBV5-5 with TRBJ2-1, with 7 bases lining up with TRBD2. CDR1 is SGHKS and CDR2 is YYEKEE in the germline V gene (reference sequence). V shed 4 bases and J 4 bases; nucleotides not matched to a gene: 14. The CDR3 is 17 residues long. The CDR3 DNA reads TGTGCCAGCAGCCCGGCACGGGAACTAGCGACGTACAATGAGCAGTTCTTC. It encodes CASSPARELATYNEQFF. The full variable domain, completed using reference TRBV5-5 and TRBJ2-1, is DAGVTQSPTHLIKTRGQQVTLRCSPISGHKSVSWYQQVLGQGPQFIFQYYEKEERGRGNFPDRFSARQFPNYSSELNVNALLLGDSALYLCASSPARELATYNEQFFGPGTRLTVL.

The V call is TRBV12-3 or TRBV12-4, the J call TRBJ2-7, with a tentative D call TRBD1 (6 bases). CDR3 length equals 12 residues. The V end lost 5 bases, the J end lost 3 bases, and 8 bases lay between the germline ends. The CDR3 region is CASSTGYYEQYF. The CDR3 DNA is TGTGCCAGCAGTACAGGGTACTACGAGCAGTACTTC.

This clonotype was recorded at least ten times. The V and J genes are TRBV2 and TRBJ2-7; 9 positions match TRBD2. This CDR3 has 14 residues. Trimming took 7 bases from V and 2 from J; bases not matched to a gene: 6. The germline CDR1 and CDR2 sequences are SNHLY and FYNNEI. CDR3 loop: CASNQAGGAYEQYF. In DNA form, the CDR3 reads TGTGCCAGCAACCAAGCGGGGGGCGCCTACGAGCAGTACTTC.

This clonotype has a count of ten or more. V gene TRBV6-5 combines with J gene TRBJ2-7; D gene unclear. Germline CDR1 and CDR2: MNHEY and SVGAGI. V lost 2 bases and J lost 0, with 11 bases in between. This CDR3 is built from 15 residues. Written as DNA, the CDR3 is TGTGCCAGCAGTTACATGTCAGTCCTCTCCTACGAGCAGTACTTC. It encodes CASSYMSVLSYEQYF.

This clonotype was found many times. CDR3 loop: CASSREGTANTGELFF. In DNA form, the CDR3 reads TGTGCCAGCAGCAGAGAAGGAACCGCGAACACCGGGGAGCTGTTTTTT. The chain is built from TRBV12-3 or TRBV12-4 and TRBJ2-2; D remains ambiguous. V was cut by 6 bases and J by 0 bases, with 14 bases left in between. The CDR3 totals 16 residues.

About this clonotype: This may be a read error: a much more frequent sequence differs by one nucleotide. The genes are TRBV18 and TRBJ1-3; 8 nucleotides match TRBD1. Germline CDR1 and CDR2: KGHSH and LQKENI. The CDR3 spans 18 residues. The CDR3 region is CDSSSGQGTGGPGNTIYF. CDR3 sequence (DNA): TGTGACAGCTCATCTGGACAGGGAACGGGTGGCCCTGGAAACACCATATATTTT.

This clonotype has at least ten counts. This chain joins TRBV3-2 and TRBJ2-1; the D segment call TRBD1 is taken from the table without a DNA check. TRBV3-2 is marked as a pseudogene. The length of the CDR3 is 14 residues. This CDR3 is CASSQGQGFDEQFF. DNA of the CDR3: TGTGCCAGCAGCCAAGGACAGGGTTTCGATGAGCAGTTCTTC.

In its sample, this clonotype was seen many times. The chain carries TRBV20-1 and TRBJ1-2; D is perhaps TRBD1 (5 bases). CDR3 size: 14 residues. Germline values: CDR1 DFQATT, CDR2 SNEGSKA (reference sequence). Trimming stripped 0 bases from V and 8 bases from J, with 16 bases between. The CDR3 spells CSARDPGVAYGYTF. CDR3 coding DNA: TGCAGTGCTAGAGATCCGGGGGTTGCGTACGGCTACACCTTC.

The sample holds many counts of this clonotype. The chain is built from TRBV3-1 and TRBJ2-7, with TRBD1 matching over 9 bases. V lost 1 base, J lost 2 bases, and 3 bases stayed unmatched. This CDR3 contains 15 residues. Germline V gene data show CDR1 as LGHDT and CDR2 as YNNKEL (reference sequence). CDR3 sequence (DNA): TGTGCCAGCAGCCAAGCCGGACAGGGGCCCTACGAGCAGTACTTC. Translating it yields CASSQAGQGPYEQYF.

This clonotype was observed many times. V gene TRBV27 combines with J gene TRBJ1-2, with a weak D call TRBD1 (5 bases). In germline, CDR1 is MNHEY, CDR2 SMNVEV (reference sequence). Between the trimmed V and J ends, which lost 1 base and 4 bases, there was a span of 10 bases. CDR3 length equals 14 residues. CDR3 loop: CASSLWGDGYGYTF. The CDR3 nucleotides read TGTGCCAGCAGTTTATGGGGGGATGGCTATGGCTACACCTTC.

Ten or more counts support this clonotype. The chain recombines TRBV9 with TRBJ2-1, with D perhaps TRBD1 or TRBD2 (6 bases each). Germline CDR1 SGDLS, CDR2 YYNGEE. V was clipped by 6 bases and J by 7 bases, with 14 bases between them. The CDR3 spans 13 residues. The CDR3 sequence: CASNKGGANEQFF. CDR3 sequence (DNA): TGTGCCAGCAACAAGGGGGGTGCGAATGAGCAGTTCTTC.

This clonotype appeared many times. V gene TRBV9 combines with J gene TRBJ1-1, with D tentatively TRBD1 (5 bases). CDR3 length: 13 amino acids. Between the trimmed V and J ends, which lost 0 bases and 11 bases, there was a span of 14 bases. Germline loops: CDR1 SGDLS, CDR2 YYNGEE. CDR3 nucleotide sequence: TGTGCCAGCAGCGTAGTTATCCAGGGAGATGCTTTCTTT. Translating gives CASSVVIQGDAFF. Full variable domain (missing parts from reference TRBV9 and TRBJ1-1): DSGVTQTPKHLITATGQRVTLRCSPRSGDLSVYWYQQSLDQGLQFLIQYYNGEERAKGNILERFSAQQFPDLHSELNLSSLELGDSALYFCASSVVIQGDAFFGQGTRLTVV.

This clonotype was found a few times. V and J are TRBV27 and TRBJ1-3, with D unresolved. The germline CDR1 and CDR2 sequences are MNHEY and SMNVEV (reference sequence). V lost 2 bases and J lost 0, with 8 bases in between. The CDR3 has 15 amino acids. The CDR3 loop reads CASSLGSTSGNTIYF. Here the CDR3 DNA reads TGTGCCAGCAGTTTAGGTTCAACCTCTGGAAACACCATATATTTT.

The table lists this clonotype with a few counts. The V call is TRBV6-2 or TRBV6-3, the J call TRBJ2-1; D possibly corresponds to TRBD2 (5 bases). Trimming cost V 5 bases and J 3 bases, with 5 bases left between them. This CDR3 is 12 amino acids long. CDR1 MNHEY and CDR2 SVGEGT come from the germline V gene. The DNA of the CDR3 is TGTGCCAGCAGTCGGGACTACAATGAGCAGTTCTTC. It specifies CASSRDYNEQFF.

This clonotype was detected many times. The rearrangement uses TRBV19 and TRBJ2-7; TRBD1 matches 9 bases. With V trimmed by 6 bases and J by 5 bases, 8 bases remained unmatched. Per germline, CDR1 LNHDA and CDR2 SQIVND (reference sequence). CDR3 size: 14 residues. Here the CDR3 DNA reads TGTGCCAGTAGGACCGGGACAGGGTTCGACGAGCAGTACTTC. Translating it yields CASRTGTGFDEQYF. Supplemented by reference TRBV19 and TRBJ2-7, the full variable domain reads DGGITQSPKYLFRKEGQNVTLSCEQNLNHDAMYWYRQDPGQGLRLIYYSQIVNDFQKGDIAEGYSVSREKKESFPLTVTSAQKNPTAFYLCASRTGTGFDEQYFGPGTRLTVT.

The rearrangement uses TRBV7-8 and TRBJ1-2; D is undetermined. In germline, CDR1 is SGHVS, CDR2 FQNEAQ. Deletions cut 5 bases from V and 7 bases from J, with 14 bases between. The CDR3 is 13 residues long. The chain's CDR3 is CASSPDPTIGYTF. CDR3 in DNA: TGTGCCAGCAGCCCCGACCCAACTATTGGCTACACCTTC.

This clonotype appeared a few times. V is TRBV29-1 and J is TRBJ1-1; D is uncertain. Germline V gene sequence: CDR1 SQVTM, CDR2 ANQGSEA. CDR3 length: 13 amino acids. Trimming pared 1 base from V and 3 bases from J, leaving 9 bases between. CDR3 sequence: CSVEGQRDTEAFF. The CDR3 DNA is TGCAGCGTTGAAGGGCAAAGGGACACTGAAGCTTTCTTT.

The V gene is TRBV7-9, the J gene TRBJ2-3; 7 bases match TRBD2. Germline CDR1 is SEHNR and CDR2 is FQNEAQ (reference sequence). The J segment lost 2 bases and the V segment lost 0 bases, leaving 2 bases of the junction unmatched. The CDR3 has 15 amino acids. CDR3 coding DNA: TGTGCCAGCAGCTTAGCGCGGGGGATCACAGATACGCAGTATTTT. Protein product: CASSLARGITDTQYF.

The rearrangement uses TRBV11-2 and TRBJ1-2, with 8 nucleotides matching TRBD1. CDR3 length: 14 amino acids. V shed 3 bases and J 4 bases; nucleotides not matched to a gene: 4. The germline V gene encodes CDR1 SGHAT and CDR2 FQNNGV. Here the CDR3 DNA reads TGTGCCAGCAGCTTGGGACAGGCGATCTATGGCTACACCTTC. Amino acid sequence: CASSLGQAIYGYTF.

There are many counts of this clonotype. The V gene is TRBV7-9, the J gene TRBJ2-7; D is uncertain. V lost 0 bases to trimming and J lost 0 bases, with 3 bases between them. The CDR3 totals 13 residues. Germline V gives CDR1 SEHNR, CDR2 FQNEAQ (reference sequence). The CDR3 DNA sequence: TGTGCCAGCAGCTTAGCCGCCTCCTACGAGCAGTACTTC. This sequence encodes CASSLAASYEQYF.

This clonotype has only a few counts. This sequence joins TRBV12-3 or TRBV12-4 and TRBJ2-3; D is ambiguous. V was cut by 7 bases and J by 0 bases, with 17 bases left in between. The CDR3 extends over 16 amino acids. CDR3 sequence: CASNPAQRDSTDTQYF. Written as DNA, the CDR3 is TGTGCCAGCAATCCGGCCCAGCGCGATAGCACAGATACGCAGTATTTT.

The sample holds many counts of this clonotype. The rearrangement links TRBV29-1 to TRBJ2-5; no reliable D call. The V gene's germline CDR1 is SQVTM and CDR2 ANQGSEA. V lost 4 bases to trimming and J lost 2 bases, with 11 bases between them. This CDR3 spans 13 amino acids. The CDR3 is CSVARVGQETQYF. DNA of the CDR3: TGCAGCGTTGCTAGGGTCGGGCAAGAGACCCAGTACTTC.